This record concerns one TCR beta chain sequence. V shed 3 bases and J shed 1 base, with 19 bases lying between them. This CDR3 has 19 residues. CDR1 and CDR2 (germline): SGHDN, FVKESK. This sample is drawn from a study of T cell responses to AZD1222 COVID-19 vaccine. Overall study: Second-dose groups at about 4 or about 12 weeks were pooled.

The method was immunoSEQ multiplex PCR; TCRdb's version includes in-frame clones alone and lacks a portion of them. This table holds over 140,000 clones, roughly 92% found once. This rearrangement joins TRBV14 to TRBJ2-6; D gene uncertain. The sequences come from peripheral blood, collected on day 0 of AZD1222 vaccination. The TCR sequence derives from an adult in good health. The CDR3 DNA reads TGTGCCAGCAGCCATGACCTCTTAACAGTGAGTTCTGGGGCCAACGTCCTGACTTTC. Its translation is CASSHDLLTVSSGANVLTF. Complete variable domain (other parts from reference TRBV14 and TRBJ2-6): EAGVTQFPSHSVIEKGQTVTLRCDPISGHDNLYWYRRVMGKEIKFLLHFVKESKQDESGMPNNRFLAERTGGTYSTLKVQPAELEDSGVYFCASSHDLLTVSSGANVLTFGAGSRLTVL.